The entry below describes one T cell receptor (beta chain). The participants were between roughly 18 and 100 years old and came from about two dozen US areas. This sample stems from a study of blood T cell repertoires in COVID-19. Study-level background: Material from acute and convalescent COVID-19 was sourced from the United States, Italy and Spain. Sample material is recorded as cDNA or gDNA derived from T cells, B-cell-depleted T cells, or PBMCs.

Authors' processing steps: From reference gene primer amplification, estimates of nucleated cell counts were derived. TCRdb's table, derived via immunoSEQ multiplex PCR, lists solely in-frame clones and lacks some. The V and J calls and clone size come from that table; D and trimming were worked out from the DNA. The top ten hold over 4% of the sample, which has about 270,000 clones, approximately 90% seen once. The CDR3 contains 14 residues. Trimming left V 5 bases short and J 5 bases short, with 15 bases between. Germline CDR1 is MDHEN and CDR2 is SYDVKM. Sequencing was carried out using PBMCs or T cells enriched from blood (not recorded which). The gene calls are TRBV28 and TRBJ1-2, with D perhaps TRBD1 (6 bases). The clonotype was recovered from a woman aged 25 to 45 with acute COVID-19. This CDR3 is CASSPGTKLYGYTF. The DNA of the CDR3 is TGTGCCAGCAGTCCCGGGACAAAGTTATATGGCTACACCTTC.